The present T cell receptor (beta chain) was sequenced within a study of tumor-infiltrating lymphocytes in primary liver carcinoma. Each 20-30 mg portion of unsorted bulk tissue served as the source for co-extraction of RNA and DNA. The authors made TCR beta cDNA from 400 to 550 ng total RNA with a constant-region primer. Modified slightly, ARM-PCR produced TCR beta libraries over three nested multiplex PCR rounds. PCR rounds one and two used TRBV1-TRBV30 forward primers with a C-beta reverse primer for approximately 10 cycles each. One entry per CDR3 protein, called by TCRdb with MiXCR from the multiplex PCR reads. Among more than 70,000 distinct CDR3 sequences listed, roughly 72% were seen once. Points from the study as a whole: Less overlap was seen in tumor-adjacent and tumor-blood pairs than in tumor region pairs.

This clonotype was seen many times. Its antigen is unknown. The germline CDR1 and CDR2 sequences are MDHEN and SYDVKM. The CDR3 sequence is 14 residues long. With 1 base removed from V and 5 bases from J, the gap between germline ends came to 12 bases. This chain joins TRBV28 and TRBJ2-7; D gene ambiguous. The receptor was isolated from a man in his forties with primary liver carcinoma and hepatitis B virus infection. Sequencing used liver tumor tissue from sampling region 1. Subset reported: tumor region T1, superior pole. The CDR3 coding sequence is TGTGCCAGCAGTTTATCCCTGGAGTTAAACGAGCAGTACTTC. Amino acid sequence: CASSLSLELNEQYF.